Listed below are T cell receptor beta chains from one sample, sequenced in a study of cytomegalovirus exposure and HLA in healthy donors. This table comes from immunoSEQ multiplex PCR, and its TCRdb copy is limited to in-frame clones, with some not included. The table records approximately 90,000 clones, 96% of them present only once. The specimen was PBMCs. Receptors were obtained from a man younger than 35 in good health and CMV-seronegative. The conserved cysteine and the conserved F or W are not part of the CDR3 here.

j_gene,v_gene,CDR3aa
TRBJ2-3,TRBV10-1,ASSAGLADGADTQY
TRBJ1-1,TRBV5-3,ARSFPEEGRLREAF
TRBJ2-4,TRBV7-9,ASSTPTWSNIQY
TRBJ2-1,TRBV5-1,ASSLTVHYNEQF
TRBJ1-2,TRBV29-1,SVERTGGTEGYT
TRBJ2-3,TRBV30,AASSTDTQY
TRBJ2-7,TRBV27,ASSLGVRGYEQY
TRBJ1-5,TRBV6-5,ASSYSGGGNQPQH
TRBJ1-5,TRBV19,ASSSGTGYGGDNQPQH
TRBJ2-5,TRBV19,ASSMPPGARGETQY
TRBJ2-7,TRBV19,ASSWVVDSGYEQY
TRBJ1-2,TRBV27,ASSLGHSGSYGYT
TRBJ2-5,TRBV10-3,AISSTSGIEETQY
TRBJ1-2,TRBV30,AWSVPRLAYGYT
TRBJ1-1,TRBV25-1,ASSEFAGTEAF
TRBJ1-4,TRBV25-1,ASRASDRDREKLF
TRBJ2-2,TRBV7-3,ASSPKAGGTGELF
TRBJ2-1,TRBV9,ASSVGQGVPEQF
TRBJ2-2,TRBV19,ASSRRYGELF
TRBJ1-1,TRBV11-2,ASSSERGTEAF
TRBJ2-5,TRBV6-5,ASSYTGQGQETQY
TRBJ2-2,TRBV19,ASSIGGRVTGELF
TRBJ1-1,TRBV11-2,ASTRGLGGWTEAF
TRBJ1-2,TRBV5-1,ASSSTGGAGGYT
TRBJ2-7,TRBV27,ASSLRRLAGGPRGTYEQY
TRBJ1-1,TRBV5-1,ASSLGQGPYTEAF
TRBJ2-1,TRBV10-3,AISETHRGSSYNEQF
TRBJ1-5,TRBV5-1,ASSLGPSGSGQPQH
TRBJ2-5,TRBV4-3,ASSQGNQAGLKETQY
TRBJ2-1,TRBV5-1,ASSLRGTTRSYNEQF
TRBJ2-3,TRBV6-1,ASRATGTDTQY
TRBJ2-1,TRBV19,ASRGSSSYNEQF
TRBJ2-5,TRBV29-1,SGSQETQY
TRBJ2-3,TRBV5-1,ASSLDLIGGTSTDTQY
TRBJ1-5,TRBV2,ASSDPRGQGVWNQPQH
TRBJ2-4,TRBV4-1,ASSQEGGWGNIQY
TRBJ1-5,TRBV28,ASSFLDTSNQPQH
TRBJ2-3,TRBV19,ASSMGPADTQY
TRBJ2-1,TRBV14,ASSPTSRGHGLNEQF
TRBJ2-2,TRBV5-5,ASSFIAGTNTGELF
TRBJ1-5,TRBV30,AWGGQPNQPQH
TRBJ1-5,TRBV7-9,ASSNNRDQPQH
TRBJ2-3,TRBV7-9,ASSPGLAGHTDTQY
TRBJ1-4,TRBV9,ASSTDRGWGEKLF
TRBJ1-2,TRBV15,ATSRDHISGGFYGYT
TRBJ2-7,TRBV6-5,ASSYSTSGSSYEQY